This T cell receptor (beta chain) was obtained from a study of blood T cell repertoires in COVID-19. Study context: Collection of acute and convalescent COVID-19 samples took place in the United States, Italy and Spain. Sources were T cells, B-cell-depleted T cells, or PBMCs; the material itself was cDNA or gDNA.

Per the original data handling: Quantification of nucleated cells was approximated via reference gene primer amplification. Libraries were prepared by immunoSEQ multiplex PCR; TCRdb keeps only in-frame clonotypes and omits some of them. The V and J calls and the clone size are those of that table, but D and trimming were determined from the DNA. The sample has around 51,000 clones; roughly 86% are singletons. The clonotype comes from a man older than 75 with active COVID-19. The sequenced sample was peripheral blood.

The CDR3 region is CASSILAGAGTEAFF. The CDR3 DNA reads TGTGCCAGTAGTATCTTGGCGGGGGCCGGCACTGAAGCTTTCTTT. The gene calls are TRBV19 and TRBJ1-1; weak D call: TRBD1 (6 bases). V lost 3 bases, J lost 4 bases, and 15 bases lay in between. CDR3 size: 15 residues. Germline V gene sequence: CDR1 LNHDA, CDR2 SQIVND (reference sequence).